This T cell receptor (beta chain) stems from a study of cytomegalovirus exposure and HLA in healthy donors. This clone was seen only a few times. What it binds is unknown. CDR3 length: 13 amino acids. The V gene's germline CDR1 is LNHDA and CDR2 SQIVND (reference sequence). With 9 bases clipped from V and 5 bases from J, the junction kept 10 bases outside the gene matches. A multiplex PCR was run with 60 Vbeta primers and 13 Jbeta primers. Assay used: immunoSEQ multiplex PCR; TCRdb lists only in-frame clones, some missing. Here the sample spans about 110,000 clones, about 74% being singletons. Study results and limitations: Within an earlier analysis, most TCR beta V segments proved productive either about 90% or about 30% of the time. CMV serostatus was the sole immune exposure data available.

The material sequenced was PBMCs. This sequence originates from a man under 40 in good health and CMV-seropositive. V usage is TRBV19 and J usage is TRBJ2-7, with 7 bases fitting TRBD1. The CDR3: CASKQGPQDEQYF. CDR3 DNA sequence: TGTGCCAGCAAACAGGGGCCTCAAGACGAGCAGTACTTC.